The 32 T cell receptor beta chains in this list originate from one sample, sequenced in a study of cytomegalovirus exposure and HLA in healthy donors. The PCR ran on 60 Vbeta and 13 Jbeta primers. Method: immunoSEQ multiplex PCR; TCRdb's copy keeps in-frame clones and lacks some. The table shows approximately 150,000 clones, with roughly 80% occurring only once. The sequenced sample consisted of PBMCs. These receptors all come from a male donor in good health and CMV-seronegative.

The CDR3 nucleotides are TGTGCCAGCAGCGCGGGAGTGGGACAGGGGGCCTACGAGCAGTACTTC. Translation: CASSAGVGQGAYEQYF. The chain combines TRBV2 with TRBJ2-5, with TRBD1 matching 11 bases. The J call may be faulty, since TRBJ2-7 better matches the DNA end. Germline V gene sequence: CDR1 SNHLY, CDR2 FYNNEI. This CDR3 comprises 16 residues.

The V and J genes are TRBV15 and TRBJ2-2, with TRBD1 identical over 7 bases. Germline CDR1 and CDR2: LNHNV and YYDKDF (reference sequence). This CDR3 has 14 amino acids. V shed 4 bases, J shed 6 bases, and the junction held 5 bases outside the gene matches. The CDR3 region is CATSTGGFAGELFF. The DNA for the CDR3 is TGTGCCACCAGCACAGGGGGATTCGCCGGGGAGCTGTTTTTT. Based on the CDR3 plus reference TRBV15 and TRBJ2-2, the full variable domain is DAMVIQNPRYQVTQFGKPVTLSCSQTLNHNVMYWYQQKSSQAPKLLFHYYDKDFNNEADTPDNFQSRRPNTSFCFLDIRSPGLGDTAMYLCATSTGGFAGELFFGEGSRLTVL.

The chain is built from TRBV7-2 and TRBJ2-5; 8 bases map to TRBD1. CDR1 and CDR2 (germline): SGHTA, FQGNSA. J lost 5 bases, V lost 6 bases, and 8 bases had no gene match. This CDR3 is built from 14 residues. In DNA, the CDR3 is TGTGCCAGCAGGGCAGGGGGCTTCTTGGAGACCCAGTACTTC. This encodes CASRAGGFLETQYF.

This rearrangement joins TRBV27 to TRBJ2-2; weak D call: TRBD2 (6 bases). CDR3 length: 12 residues. Per the germline V gene, CDR1 is MNHEY and CDR2 is SMNVEV (reference sequence). V was pared by 4 bases and J by 6 bases, with 6 bases between. CDR3 coding DNA: TGTGCCAGCAGTTGGGGGGCCGGGGAGCTGTTTTTT. Translated: CASSWGAGELFF.

This clone was seen only a few times. V usage is TRBV11-2 and J usage is TRBJ2-1, with D possibly being TRBD2 (5 bases). V was clipped by 0 bases and J by 9 bases, with 9 bases between them. Germline CDR1 SGHAT, CDR2 FQNNGV. This CDR3 comprises 13 residues. CDR3 protein: CASSLEAAGEQFF. As DNA, the CDR3 is TGTGCCAGCAGCTTAGAGGCGGCGGGTGAGCAGTTCTTC.

This chain joins TRBV9 and TRBJ2-3, with a possible D match to TRBD1 (6 bases). Per germline, CDR1 SGDLS and CDR2 YYNGEE. This CDR3 region has 15 residues. Trimming removed 1 base from V and 0 bases from J, with 9 bases in between. In DNA, the CDR3 is TGTGCCAGCAGCGTACAGGGGATTAGCACAGATACGCAGTATTTT. It is translated as CASSVQGISTDTQYF.

The J gene is TRBJ1-1, the V gene TRBV18; 7 bases line up with TRBD1. The V gene end was trimmed by 6 bases and the J gene end by 4 bases; junction bases not matched to a gene: 17. CDR1 is KGHSH, CDR2 LQKENI, per germline. This CDR3 region has 17 residues. CDR3 nucleotides: TGTGCCAGCTCCCCTGGACAGGTAGGGGGTGTAGGCACTGAAGCTTTCTTT. Its protein is CASSPGQVGGVGTEAFF.

In its sample, this clone was seen once. This chain connects TRBV30 to TRBJ1-1, with 7 bases matching TRBD1. Per the germline V gene, CDR1 is GTSNPN and CDR2 is SVGIG (reference sequence). V lost 5 bases, J lost 6 bases, and 6 bases stayed unmatched. The CDR3 covers 12 residues. CDR3 amino acids: CAWSPRGAEAFF. Here the CDR3 DNA reads TGTGCCTGGTCTCCCAGGGGGGCTGAAGCTTTCTTT.

The rearrangement links TRBV18 to TRBJ2-1; 8 nucleotides agree with TRBD1. The germline V gene has CDR1 KGHSH and CDR2 LQKENI. The CDR3 sequence is 15 residues long. After removal of 3 bases from V and 5 bases from J, the junction contained 6 bases not matched to a gene. CDR3 loop: CASSPTDRDNNEQFF. In nucleotides, the CDR3 is TGTGCCAGCTCACCGACGGACAGGGACAACAATGAGCAGTTCTTC.

J is TRBJ2-5 and V is TRBV6-5; perhaps TRBD1 as D (5 bases). Germline-derived CDR1 and CDR2 are MNHEY and SVGAGI. Trimming left V 8 bases short and J 5 bases short, with 21 bases between. This CDR3 comprises 15 residues. The DNA for the CDR3 is TGTGCCAGCGCCCAAGGGTTAGGGGTACGGGAGACCCAGTACTTC. Amino acids: CASAQGLGVRETQYF.

The rearrangement links TRBV9 to TRBJ2-3; 10 nucleotides align to TRBD2. CDR1 is SGDLS and CDR2 is YYNGEE in the germline V gene. This CDR3 spans 14 amino acids. J lost 7 bases, V lost 4 bases, and 6 bases had no gene match. The CDR3 region has the DNA TGTGCCAGCAGCCCCGGGACTAGCGCCTATACGCAGTATTTT. It specifies CASSPGTSAYTQYF.

This chain joins TRBV5-1 and TRBJ2-7, with TRBD2 identical over 9 bases. CDR3 length: 16 residues. Looked up from germline, CDR1 is SGHRS and CDR2 is YFSETQ. With 0 bases clipped from V and 6 bases from J, the junction kept 10 bases outside the gene matches. The CDR3 DNA reads TGCGCCAGCAGCTTGGGGGTAGCGGGAGAAGGGCTCGAGCAGTACTTC. It encodes CASSLGVAGEGLEQYF.

V usage is TRBV5-1 and J usage is TRBJ2-1; 7 nucleotides align to TRBD2. This CDR3 is built from 20 residues. V lost 0 bases and J lost 8; bases outside the gene matches: 23. Germline assignment: CDR1 SGHRS and CDR2 YFSETQ. Written as DNA, the CDR3 is TGCGCCAGCAGCTTGGCGGTAGCGGGTGGAGCCCTGGGTGATTGGGATGAGCAGTTCTTC. It codes for CASSLAVAGGALGDWDEQFF.

The V call is TRBV29-1, the J call TRBJ2-6, with D perhaps matching TRBD1 (6 bases). CDR3 size: 13 residues. Trimming removed 3 bases at V and 4 bases at J, with 7 bases between. Germline CDR1 and CDR2: SQVTM and ANQGSEA. The CDR3 bases are TGCAGCGTTGATGGGACAGGGGCCAACGTCCTGACTTTC. This encodes CSVDGTGANVLTF.

The rearrangement joins TRBV7-8 to TRBJ2-5; TRBD1 matches 10 bases. The length of the CDR3 is 15 residues. V dropped 5 bases and J dropped 5; count of bases not matched to a gene: 8. Germline V gene lookup returns CDR1 SGHVS and CDR2 FQNEAQ. This chain's CDR3 is CASSITPGQGETQYF. The CDR3 nucleotides are TGTGCCAGCAGCATAACACCGGGACAGGGGGAGACCCAGTACTTC.

V is TRBV5-6 and J is TRBJ1-2; TRBD1 matches 10 bases. V gave up 3 bases and J gave up 6 bases; unmatched junction bases: 2. The CDR3 contains 13 residues. Germline V CDR1 and CDR2: SGHDT, YYEEEE. The CDR3 region has the DNA TGTGCCAGCAGCTCCGGGACAGGGGATGGCTACACCTTC. Translating gives CASSSGTGDGYTF.

Remarks on this clone: Different DNA sequences within this sample yield the same CDR3. The chain links TRBV9 to TRBJ2-1; 12 bases fit TRBD2. V gave up 0 bases and J gave up 4 bases; unmatched junction bases: 2. From germline, CDR1 is SGDLS and CDR2 YYNGEE. The CDR3 is 16 amino acids. CDR3 loop: CASSVGLAGGYNEQFF. The CDR3 nucleotides read TGTGCCAGCAGCGTAGGCCTAGCGGGAGGGTACAATGAGCAGTTCTTC. The full variable domain, with the rest looked up from reference TRBV9 and TRBJ2-1, is DSGVTQTPKHLITATGQRVTLRCSPRSGDLSVYWYQQSLDQGLQFLIQYYNGEERAKGNILERFSAQQFPDLHSELNLSSLELGDSALYFCASSVGLAGGYNEQFFGPGTRLTVL.

The V gene is TRBV7-9, the J gene TRBJ1-4; D unresolved. This CDR3 has 13 amino acids. V was pared by 1 base and J by 8 bases, with 8 bases between. Per germline, CDR1 SEHNR and CDR2 FQNEAQ (reference sequence). The CDR3 sequence: CASSLDEGEKLFF. CDR3 coding DNA: TGTGCCAGCAGCTTAGATGAGGGAGAAAAACTGTTTTTT.

The chain has TRBV2 and TRBJ1-1; the D is unclear. CDR3 size: 12 residues. Germline V gene sequence: CDR1 SNHLY, CDR2 FYNNEI. The ends were cut back, 7 bases at V and 0 bases at J, with 6 bases in the middle. The CDR3 loop is CASMGVNTEAFF. The CDR3 region has the DNA TGTGCCAGCATGGGAGTGAACACTGAAGCTTTCTTT.

The genes are TRBV27 and TRBJ1-5; no clear D. The CDR3 extends over 16 amino acids. Per germline, CDR1 MNHEY and CDR2 SMNVEV (reference sequence). Trimming removed 3 bases at V and 3 bases at J, with 15 bases between. CDR3 DNA sequence: TGTGCCAGCAGTTTCCTCCCCGCGGGTTCCAATCAGCCCCAGCATTTT. This codes for CASSFLPAGSNQPQHF.

The rearrangement links TRBV28 to TRBJ1-1; D unresolved. V was trimmed by 3 bases and J by 2 bases, leaving 10 bases between them. Germline CDR1 MDHEN, CDR2 SYDVKM. The CDR3 covers 14 residues. The CDR3 here is CASSFVSSNTEAFF. CDR3 bases: TGTGCCAGCAGTTTTGTGAGTTCTAACACTGAAGCTTTCTTT.

The chain is built from TRBV19 and TRBJ2-1; a weak D match, TRBD2 (5 bases). There are 15 residues in the CDR3. The germline V gene has CDR1 LNHDA and CDR2 SQIVND (reference sequence). Deletions cut 1 base from V and 2 bases from J, with 9 bases between. Here the CDR3 reads CASSIAGKAYNEQFF. The DNA for the CDR3 is TGTGCCAGTAGTATAGCCGGGAAAGCCTACAATGAGCAGTTCTTC.

J is TRBJ2-5 and V is TRBV7-6, with 11 positions matching TRBD2. The V gene end was trimmed by 1 base and the J gene end by 4 bases; junction bases not matched to a gene: 8. The germline V gene has CDR1 SGHVS and CDR2 FNYEAQ. The CDR3 consists of 17 residues. The chain's CDR3 is CASSLVLAGGGGETQYF. The CDR3 nucleotides read TGTGCCAGCAGCTTAGTCCTAGCGGGGGGCGGGGGAGAGACCCAGTACTTC.

This chain uses TRBV5-1 with TRBJ2-3, with D possibly matching TRBD2 (6 bases). The V gene lost 7 bases and the J gene lost 11 bases, with 20 bases spanning the gap. The CDR3 totals 13 residues. CDR1 and CDR2 (germline): SGHRS, YFSETQ. The CDR3 sequence is CASYDRRGSLQYF. For the CDR3, the DNA is TGCGCCAGCTACGACCGGAGGGGCAGCTTGCAGTATTTT.

The rearrangement joins TRBV5-1 to TRBJ2-1; 16 bases line up with TRBD2. Trimming cost V 4 bases and J 8 bases; bases outside gene matches: 12. From germline, CDR1 is SGHRS and CDR2 YFSETQ. This CDR3 spans 18 amino acids. The CDR3 here is CASSPGLAGGPGGDEQFF. The CDR3 coding sequence is TGCGCCAGCAGCCCGGGACTAGCGGGAGGGCCGGGGGGGGATGAGCAGTTCTTC.

This clone appeared once. The chain combines TRBV7-9 with TRBJ2-5, with 8 bases lining up with TRBD1. Germline loops: CDR1 SEHNR, CDR2 FQNEAQ (reference sequence). The CDR3 sequence is 13 residues long. V gave up 5 bases and J gave up 2 bases; unmatched junction bases: 1. In nucleotides, the CDR3 is TGTGCCAGCAGCGACAGGGGACAAGAGACCCAGTACTTC. This encodes CASSDRGQETQYF.

This clone was detected once. The chain is built from TRBV10-2 and TRBJ1-5; D unclear. The germline CDR1 and CDR2 sequences are WSHSY and SAAADI. V lost 6 bases, J lost 1 base, and 13 bases lay in between. This CDR3 has 15 amino acids. CDR3 sequence: CASRDQAGSNQPQHF. In DNA, the CDR3 is TGCGCCAGCAGGGACCAAGCGGGGAGCAATCAGCCCCAGCATTTT.

This clone has more than one count but fewer than ten. The J gene is TRBJ1-4, the V gene TRBV6-5; 7 nucleotides align to TRBD1. V dropped 4 bases and J dropped 7; count of bases not matched to a gene: 6. The length of the CDR3 is 14 residues. Germline CDR1 reads MNHEY; CDR2 reads SVGAGI. Here the CDR3 DNA reads TGTGCCAGCAGTTTATCGGGACAGACTGAAAAACTGTTTTTT. Translation: CASSLSGQTEKLFF.

This clone was counted only a few times. The V call is TRBV6-5, the J call TRBJ2-5, with 9 bases aligning to TRBD2. The germline CDR1 and CDR2 sequences are MNHEY and SVGAGI. V was clipped by 5 bases and J by 1 base; unmatched bases: 2. There are 14 residues in the CDR3. CDR3 sequence: CASSGLASQETQYF. For the CDR3, the DNA is TGTGCCAGCAGTGGACTAGCGAGCCAAGAGACCCAGTACTTC.

This clone was seen a few times. The chain recombines TRBV5-4 with TRBJ2-7; tentative D call: TRBD1 (6 bases). The CDR3 sequence is 14 residues long. Trimming removed 5 bases from V and 2 bases from J, with 14 bases in between. Per germline, CDR1 SGHNT and CDR2 YYREEE (reference sequence). CDR3 sequence reads: CASRGAGETYEQYF. CDR3 nucleotide sequence: TGTGCCAGCAGGGGGGCAGGGGAAACCTACGAGCAGTACTTC. The full variable domain, its missing parts supplied by reference TRBV5-4 and TRBJ2-7, is ETGVTQSPTHLIKTRGQQVTLRCSSQSGHNTVSWYQQALGQGPQFIFQYYREEENGRGNFPPRFSGLQFPNYSSELNVNALELDDSALYLCASRGAGETYEQYFGPGTRLTVT.

This clone turned up a few times. V and J are TRBV6-1 and TRBJ2-3; TRBD1 is a possible D gene (6 bases). CDR3 length: 15 amino acids. Germline V gene sequence: CDR1 MNHNS, CDR2 SASEGT. Trimming shortened V by 3 bases and J by 5 bases, and 15 bases separated the two germline ends. The CDR3 nucleotides are TGTGCCAGCAGTGATGGCCCTACAGGGATAGATACGCAGTATTTT. Translating gives CASSDGPTGIDTQYF.

The chain recombines TRBV19 with TRBJ1-4; D may be TRBD1 (5 bases). Germline lookup yields CDR1 LNHDA and CDR2 SQIVND (reference sequence). The germline V and J ends were trimmed by 1 base and 5 bases, with 11 bases remaining between them. This CDR3 has 15 residues. CDR3 DNA: TGTGCCAGTAGTATAGGGGGACTGAACAATGAAAAACTGTTTTTT. Residues: CASSIGGLNNEKLFF.